Following are 17 T cell receptor beta chains from one sample sequenced in a study of T cell changes during pregnancy in multiple sclerosis. Profiled with immunoSEQ multiplex PCR; TCRdb holds only in-frame clones, not every one. The sample has 65,000 to 85,000 clones; around nine tenths are singletons. The sample here was CD4+ T cells from peripheral blood mononuclear cells, taken before pregnancy. These receptors were taken from a female donor with multiple sclerosis, enrolled in a pregnancy study.

The chain is built from TRBV2 and TRBJ2-1, with D possibly being TRBD2 (6 bases). The CDR3 totals 14 residues. Germline V gene sequence: CDR1 SNHLY, CDR2 FYNNEI. V shed 6 bases and J shed 0 bases, with 9 bases lying between them. The DNA for the CDR3 is TGTGCCAGCAGGGAGGGGCGCTCCTACAATGAGCAGTTCTTC. Protein sequence: CASREGRSYNEQFF.

V gene TRBV27 combines with J gene TRBJ2-7, with TRBD1 as a possible D gene (5 bases). Looked up from germline, CDR1 is MNHEY and CDR2 is SMNVEV (reference sequence). CDR3 length equals 13 residues. With 2 bases removed from V and 8 bases from J, the gap between germline ends came to 13 bases. Here the CDR3 DNA reads TGTGCCAGCAGTTTACTTCCCAGGGTAAAGCAGTACTTC. This sequence encodes CASSLLPRVKQYF.

This sequence joins TRBV14 and TRBJ1-1; D possibly corresponds to TRBD1 (6 bases). Per germline, CDR1 SGHDN and CDR2 FVKESK. V shed 3 bases and J shed 4 bases, with 12 bases lying between them. The CDR3 totals 14 residues. The CDR3 spells CASSQWNRATEAFF. The DNA for the CDR3 is TGTGCCAGCAGCCAGTGGAACAGGGCCACTGAAGCTTTCTTT. Full variable domain (remainder filled in from reference TRBV14 and TRBJ1-1): EAGVTQFPSHSVIEKGQTVTLRCDPISGHDNLYWYRRVMGKEIKFLLHFVKESKQDESGMPNNRFLAERTGGTYSTLKVQPAELEDSGVYFCASSQWNRATEAFFGQGTRLTVV.

This sequence joins TRBV5-6 and TRBJ2-3; 8 bases are a match to TRBD2. The CDR3 runs to 18 residues. V shed 1 base, J shed 1 base, and the junction held 11 bases outside the gene matches. Germline V gives CDR1 SGHDT, CDR2 YYEEEE. The CDR3 region is CASSLKRGSGMRTDTQYF. The CDR3 DNA follows: TGTGCCAGCAGCTTGAAGAGGGGTAGCGGGATGCGCACAGATACGCAGTATTTT.

This chain joins TRBV6-4 and TRBJ2-7, with a weak D call TRBD1 (6 bases). Germline-derived CDR1 and CDR2 are MRHNA and SNTAGT. V was clipped by 6 bases and J by 4 bases, with 13 bases between them. CDR3 length: 13 residues. The CDR3 nucleotides read TGTGCCAGCAGGTACAGGGAGTTGTACGAGCAGTACTTC. Translated, it gives CASRYRELYEQYF.

This CDR3 reads CASSHLTGTATEAFF. The CDR3 DNA reads TGTGCCAGCAGCCATCTAACCGGGACAGCGACTGAAGCTTTCTTT. The gene calls are TRBV16 and TRBJ1-1; 7 nucleotides align to TRBD1. The ends lost 3 bases at V and 5 bases at J; junction bases unmatched: 9. The CDR3 sequence is 15 residues long. The V gene's germline CDR1 is KGHSY and CDR2 FQNENV.

The genes are TRBV6-1 and TRBJ2-5; the match to TRBD1 covers 9 bases. Germline trimming cut 6 bases from V and 1 base from J; bases unmatched to any gene: 6. Germline V gene lookup returns CDR1 MNHNS and CDR2 SASEGT. This CDR3 is 15 amino acids long. The DNA for the CDR3 is TGTGCCAGCAGGTTGGGACAGGGCATCCAAGAGACCCAGTACTTC. This gives the protein CASRLGQGIQETQYF.

The chain combines TRBV27 with TRBJ2-6, with a weak D call TRBD1 (5 bases). Germline V gives CDR1 MNHEY, CDR2 SMNVEV (reference sequence). The ends were cut back, 0 bases at V and 2 bases at J, with 11 bases in the middle. The CDR3 contains 17 residues. The CDR3 loop is CASSLSLGVTGANVLTF. The CDR3 DNA follows: TGTGCCAGCAGTTTATCCTTAGGGGTCACTGGGGCCAACGTCCTGACTTTC.

The chain couples TRBV6-5 to TRBJ1-2; 7 nucleotides agree with TRBD1. Germline V CDR1 and CDR2: MNHEY, SVGAGI. J gave up 4 bases and V 0 bases, and 5 bases lay outside the gene matches. The CDR3 has 15 residues. This CDR3 is CASSYSSGGVYGYTF. DNA for the CDR3: TGTGCCAGCAGTTACTCGTCAGGGGGAGTCTATGGCTACACCTTC.

The rearrangement links TRBV4-1 to TRBJ2-7; no clear D. The CDR3 sequence is 14 residues long. The germline V gene encodes CDR1 MGHRA and CDR2 YSYEKL. Trimming stripped 1 base from V and 2 bases from J, with 9 bases between. The DNA for the CDR3 is TGCGCCAGCAGCCAAGTTTTCCAGGCCTACGAGCAGTACTTC. Translation gives CASSQVFQAYEQYF.

The V and J genes are TRBV28 and TRBJ1-3; D might be TRBD1 (5 bases). From germline, CDR1 is MDHEN and CDR2 SYDVKM. The CDR3 extends over 13 amino acids. V lost 2 bases and J lost 4, with 6 bases in between. The CDR3 protein is CASSLAGGNTIYF. CDR3 DNA sequence: TGTGCCAGCAGTTTAGCAGGGGGAAACACCATATATTTT.

CDR3 region: CASSVSLNTEAFF. CDR3 DNA sequence: TGTGCCAGCAGCGTCTCCCTGAACACTGAAGCTTTCTTT. The chain combines TRBV9 with TRBJ1-1; no clear D gene. CDR1 and CDR2 (germline): SGDLS, YYNGEE. The CDR3 is made up of 13 amino acids. Deletions cut 2 bases from V and 0 bases from J, with 5 bases between.

This chain links TRBV5-1 with TRBJ1-5; tentatively, D is TRBD1 (5 bases). Germline V gene sequence: CDR1 SGHRS, CDR2 YFSETQ. The CDR3 consists of 13 residues. Trimming removed 4 bases at V and 7 bases at J, with 12 bases between. The CDR3: CASSARGGQPQHF. In nucleotides, the CDR3 is TGCGCCAGCAGCGCCCGGGGGGGACAGCCCCAGCATTTT. Full variable domain (missing parts from reference TRBV5-1 and TRBJ1-5): KAGVTQTPRYLIKTRGQQVTLSCSPISGHRSVSWYQQTPGQGLQFLFEYFSETQRNKGNFPGRFSGRQFSNSRSEMNVSTLELGDSALYLCASSARGGQPQHFGDGTRLSIL.

This rearrangement joins TRBV5-1 to TRBJ2-7; 11 bases line up with TRBD2. CDR1 is SGHRS, CDR2 YFSETQ, per germline. The V and J ends lost 6 bases and 4 bases, in that order; junction bases with no gene match: 9. This CDR3 comprises 15 residues. This CDR3 reads CASTLDTSGGYEQYF. CDR3 nucleotide sequence: TGCGCCAGCACCCTGGACACTAGCGGGGGTTACGAGCAGTACTTC.

V and J are TRBV27 and TRBJ2-4; no reliable D call. The CDR3 is 15 residues long. Deletions cut 6 bases from V and 5 bases from J, with 17 bases between. The germline V gene has CDR1 MNHEY and CDR2 SMNVEV (reference sequence). The CDR3 coding sequence is TGTGCCAGCAGCAACACAGCCAGTTCCCAAAACATTCAGTACTTC. Translating it yields CASSNTASSQNIQYF.

This sequence joins TRBV19 and TRBJ2-4; D unclear. This CDR3 region has 13 residues. CDR1 is LNHDA, CDR2 SQIVND, per germline (reference sequence). Trimming shortened V by 6 bases and J by 3 bases, and 9 bases separated the two germline ends. The CDR3 bases are TGTGCCAGTAGCCCCGACAACAAAAACATTCAGTACTTC. It is translated as CASSPDNKNIQYF.

The chain is built from TRBV2 and TRBJ1-5; D uncertain. V lost 7 bases and J lost 2, with 9 bases in between. CDR1 SNHLY and CDR2 FYNNEI come from the germline V gene. The CDR3 totals 13 residues. CDR3 sequence: CASNGFGNQPQHF. DNA of the CDR3: TGTGCCAGCAATGGCTTTGGCAATCAGCCCCAGCATTTT.